A selection of T cell receptor beta chains follows, all from one sample in a study of beta chain features in type 1 diabetes. TCRdb keeps only in-frame clones here, not all; method: immunoSEQ multiplex PCR. Of hundreds of thousands of clones listed, around 15% are singletons. The sample comprised naive CD4+ T cells from blood. These receptors all come from a man aged 18 to 30 with type 1 diabetes. Both conserved end residues are part of each CDR3. A D gene is named only where the DNA matches it firmly. Size tells how often a clone was seen (once, few, many) or the class of an expanded clone, and some rows leave it out.

J gene: TRBJ1-2; clone size: few; V gene: TRBV30; D gene: -; CDR3 protein: CAWSVSDVDYGYTF; CDR3 DNA: TGTGCCTGGAGTGTATCCGATGTCGACTATGGCTACACCTTC
J gene: TRBJ1-5; clone size: -; V gene: TRBV15; D gene: -; CDR3 protein: CATSSDSNSGVNQPQHF; CDR3 DNA: TGTGCCACCAGCTCGGATTCAAATTCAGGGGTCAATCAGCCCCAGCATTTT
J gene: TRBJ2-5; clone size: -; V gene: TRBV5-1; D gene: TRBD1; CDR3 protein: CASSVGQGQETQYF; CDR3 DNA: TGCGCCAGCAGCGTCGGACAGGGGCAAGAGACCCAGTACTTC
J gene: TRBJ1-2; clone size: few; V gene: TRBV19; D gene: TRBD1; CDR3 protein: CATMDRITDGYTF; CDR3 DNA: TGTGCCACCATGGACAGGATCACCGATGGCTACACCTTC
J gene: TRBJ1-2; clone size: few; V gene: TRBV4-2; D gene: -; CDR3 protein: CASSQENGYGYTF; CDR3 DNA: TGTGCCAGCAGCCAAGAAAACGGCTATGGCTACACCTTC
J gene: TRBJ2-7; clone size: -; V gene: TRBV11-2; D gene: -; CDR3 protein: CASSPAPTYEQYF; CDR3 DNA: TGTGCCAGCAGCCCGGCTCCAACCTACGAGCAGTACTTC
J gene: TRBJ2-3; clone size: few; V gene: TRBV29-1; D gene: -; CDR3 protein: CSVLPVGDTQYF; CDR3 DNA: TGCAGCGTTCTCCCCGTGGGAGATACGCAGTATTTT
J gene: TRBJ1-1; clone size: -; V gene: TRBV5-1; D gene: TRBD1; CDR3 protein: CASGPGQMNTEAFF; CDR3 DNA: TGCGCCAGCGGGCCGGGACAGATGAACACTGAAGCTTTCTTT
J gene: TRBJ2-1; clone size: -; V gene: TRBV6-5; D gene: -; CDR3 protein: CASSYHKGGYEFF; CDR3 DNA: TGTGCCAGCAGTTACCATAAGGGGGGTTACGAGTTCTTC
J gene: TRBJ2-1; clone size: few; V gene: TRBV15; D gene: TRBD2; CDR3 protein: CATSRGRGGPTGLDEQFF; CDR3 DNA: TGTGCCACCAGCAGAGGGCGGGGGGGGCCCACAGGGCTCGATGAGCAGTTCTTC
J gene: TRBJ1-2; clone size: few; V gene: TRBV6-5; D gene: -; CDR3 protein: CASKQGQAYGYTF; CDR3 DNA: TGTGCCAGCAAGCAGGGTCAAGCCTATGGCTACACCTTC
J gene: TRBJ1-2; clone size: few; V gene: TRBV6-5; D gene: -; CDR3 protein: CASSESGEGYGYTF; CDR3 DNA: TGTGCCAGCAGTGAATCGGGGGAAGGCTATGGCTACACCTTC
J gene: TRBJ2-7; clone size: -; V gene: TRBV5-4; D gene: TRBD1; CDR3 protein: CASSLGAGQGGTYEQYF; CDR3 DNA: TGTGCCAGCAGCTTGGGGGCCGGACAGGGCGGGACCTACGAGCAGTACTTC
J gene: TRBJ2-7; clone size: -; V gene: TRBV9; D gene: TRBD2; CDR3 protein: CASSSPSGGFSYEQYF; CDR3 DNA: TGTGCCAGCAGCAGCCCTAGCGGGGGATTCTCCTACGAGCAGTACTTC
J gene: TRBJ2-5; clone size: few; V gene: TRBV15; D gene: -; CDR3 protein: CATRTNAGSQETQYF; CDR3 DNA: TGTGCCACCAGGACAAACGCGGGATCCCAAGAGACCCAGTACTTC
J gene: TRBJ1-2; clone size: few; V gene: TRBV5-1; D gene: -; CDR3 protein: CASSLAAQDYGYTF; CDR3 DNA: TGCGCCAGCAGCTTGGCCGCCCAGGACTATGGCTACACCTTC
J gene: TRBJ2-1; clone size: -; V gene: TRBV7-9; D gene: TRBD1; CDR3 protein: CASSSDRVYNEQFF; CDR3 DNA: TGTGCCAGCAGCTCAGACAGGGTTTATAATGAGCAGTTCTTC
J gene: TRBJ2-2; clone size: -; V gene: TRBV7-9; D gene: -; CDR3 protein: CASSLGGGATGELFF; CDR3 DNA: TGTGCCAGCAGCTTAGGTGGAGGGGCTACCGGGGAGCTGTTTTTT
J gene: TRBJ2-7; clone size: few; V gene: TRBV18; D gene: TRBD1; CDR3 protein: CASSFGTGPYEQYF; CDR3 DNA: TGTGCCAGCTCTTTCGGGACAGGGCCCTACGAGCAGTACTTC
J gene: TRBJ2-1; clone size: -; V gene: TRBV18; D gene: -; CDR3 protein: CASSPGGEYEQFF; CDR3 DNA: TGTGCCAGCTCACCGGGGGGCGAATATGAGCAGTTCTTC
J gene: TRBJ1-4; clone size: -; V gene: TRBV6-5; D gene: -; CDR3 protein: CASSYFGGEKLFF; CDR3 DNA: TGTGCCAGCAGTTACTTCGGAGGGGAAAAACTGTTTTTT